Sequencing of this T cell receptor beta chain was carried out in a study of cytomegalovirus exposure and HLA in healthy donors (dated by TCRdb to about 2017). Turning to the overall study: An earlier analysis of 587 of the donors reported approximately 300 Gb of sequence data and 120 million or so unique TCR beta sequences from about 180 million T cells. An early release covering roughly 600 HLA-typed donors comprised around 300 gigabases of sequencing data and 65 million to 100 million unique TCR sequences. Of the 350 to 450 genotyped donors, less than 90% were placed in the genetic ancestry cluster associated with self-reported Caucasian donors. The study was designed to test whether signatures of past pathogen exposure could be identified by cataloging public T cell receptors. The T cell repertoires of 666 subjects were profiled by immunosequencing and related to cytomegalovirus serostatus. Along with the roughly 700-subject first cohort, a separate validation cohort of 120 different subjects was used. To predict cytomegalovirus infection status, the study combined high-throughput TCR immunosequencing, statistical association of individual TCRs with disease status, and machine learning. To study patterns of TCR occurrence, a later analysis re-analyzed previously published TCR beta repertoires from around 700 donors and added high-resolution HLA genotyping. Rather than using new phenotypic data, the later analysis identified candidate immune exposures from TCR beta sequences and from how often those sequences occurred across donors. In an earlier analysis of 500 to 650 of the donors, high-throughput TCR beta sequencing was used to judge whether each TCR beta V gene segment behaved as functional or pseudogenic. Donor age, sex, ethnicity and CMV serostatus were collected together with the repertoire data. In a later genetic analysis, genome-wide SNP genotypes for about three fifths of the roughly 670 donors were used, and that subset was treated as a discovery cohort. All discovery cohort repertoires had been generated using a single sequencing platform. HLA typing covered class I and class II loci at four-digit resolution. The number of donors typed differed by locus, with about 629-630 for A, B, C, DRB1 and DQB1, roughly 550 for DQA1, 600 to 610 for DPA1, and roughly 450 for DPB1. A few DR-DQ haplotypes were treated as single units for association and clustering because of strong linkage in the cohort. Among about 370 genotyped donors of the cohort, an average of approximately 240,000 unique TCR beta nucleotide sequences was sequenced per donor, of which approximately 18% were non-productive. Broad study findings and their caveats: According to the authors, the approach could potentially be generalized to other disease states and immunological phenotypes. HLA typing was unavailable for some donors at each locus, so association tests used only the typed subset. A later analysis found that TCR association rates varied across HLA loci, with DRB1 alleles showing the most associated TCRs and HLA-C alleles the fewest. Compared with the approximately 720-donor mean, donors in an Asian-associated ancestry cluster had fewer N-insertions in productive TCRs, according to a later genetic analysis. In vitro tests confirmed that a few of the cytomegalovirus-associated TCR beta chains recognize cytomegalovirus antigens. The earlier analysis of around 600 of the donors excluded roughly 17 rarely observed V segments, including chromosome 9 orphons, because counts were too low. This cohort had only TCR beta chains sequenced, and the lack of alpha or paired-chain data limited which features could be detected. Correlated functional status among segregating V segments might reflect linkage disequilibrium, but an unknown experimental factor could not be ruled out. The only immune exposure information available for the cohort was CMV serostatus. In both the original and validation cohorts, the classifier was reported to diagnose cytomegalovirus status with high specificity and sensitivity. At a false discovery rate of 0.05, a later analysis linked about 17,000 TCR beta sequences to specific HLA alleles. In a later genetic analysis, a missense DCLRE1C variant was associated with V-gene and J-gene trimming of TCR beta chains, and the association was replicated in an independent cohort. In an earlier analysis of about 550 of the donors, most TCR beta V segments were observed in productive rearrangements about 87% or about 30% of the time, broadly matching IMGT annotations. Most CMV-associated TCR beta chains appeared to be HLA-restricted in a later analysis, and the HLA associations seemed to be driven largely by CMV exposure. While some public TCRs were present in many individuals, most TCR sequences turned up only very rarely across donors. Assigning TCR associations to individual alleles was difficult when HLA alleles, especially DR and DQ, strongly co-occurred. A further reported finding was that TCR beta sequences accurately predicted the HLA-A and HLA-B alleles for most subjects in the first cohort. Sequencing depth was assumed to be roughly uniform across donors in the presence/absence analyses, though that assumption may not hold. A group of highly shared sequence variants was considered likely to be a technical artifact of the sequencing pipeline. In a later analysis, HLA-associated TCR beta chains showed more clonal expansion and lower generation probabilities than non-associated chains that were equally common. Several of the top co-occurrence clusters appeared to be linked to parvovirus B19, influenza, CMV and Epstein-Barr virus, according to a later analysis. A total of about 180 TCR beta chains were listed by the study as associated with cytomegalovirus.

Comment on this clone: Its antigen target is currently unknown. The record has no base qualities; no much larger clone is one base away.

The cohort comprised several hundred healthy bone marrow donors. Cohort members were all nominally healthy when sampled, although unrecorded immune exposures were likely present. The donor was CMV seronegative and belonged to the group of 352 seronegative cohort members. A peripheral blood sample was provided by each donor, and peripheral blood mononuclear cells were used for TCR beta sequencing. Genomic DNA extraction from the blood cell samples was performed with the Qiagen DNeasy Blood Extraction Kit. The library relied on the immunoSEQ multiplex PCR assay. For the multiplex PCR, a mixture combining 60 forward primers for TCR Vbeta segments and 13 reverse primers for TCR Jbeta segments was used. Amplification of the CDR3 region of rearranged TCR beta genes was performed with a multiplex PCR assay on genomic DNA. Amplified TCR beta libraries were sequenced as 87-base-pair reads on the Illumina HiSeq System. In the paper's pipeline: In a later analysis, around 80 million unique TCR beta chains were counted across the roughly 670 repertoires, and about 10 million of these chains were shared by at least two donors. A nearest-neighbor algorithm error-corrected the raw reads and collapsed the reads into unique sequences, merging closely related sequences to remove PCR and sequencing errors. To assign V, D and J gene segments, CDR3 sequences were aligned to IMGT reference sequences. For a sequence to be retained, a match of at least six nucleotides was required to both a V gene segment and a J gene segment. A rearrangement counted as productive if the CDR3 had no stop codons and remained in frame with V and J, and every other rearrangement counted as non-productive. Following IMGT convention, CDR3 was defined as the stretch from the second conserved V-encoded cysteine to the conserved J-encoded phenylalanine. Sequences without an unambiguous match to a single V gene segment were excluded from the earlier analysis of over 500 of the donors. An earlier analysis of several hundred of the donors called V segments functional above 56.7% productive rearrangements and segregating when the between-donor standard deviation exceeded 5%. A statistical classification framework was built to diagnose cytomegalovirus status from the catalog of TCR beta chain sequences. V and J gene assignment, in a later analysis, came from comparing TCR nucleotide sequences with IMGT/GENE-DB human TR gene sequences. The TCRdist pipeline was used in a later analysis to assign CDR3 sequences and most-parsimonious VDJ recombination scenarios. In a later analysis, each TCR beta chain was defined by its CDR3 amino acid sequence together with its V-gene family, and reads without a unique V-gene family were excluded. A later analysis removed 500 to 650 highly shared, low-generation-probability nucleotide sequences to deal with suspected cross-contamination and a sequencing artifact. In a later analysis, a clonal expansion index was calculated for each public chain from normalized within-repertoire ranks of inferred template counts. A later analysis computed generation probabilities with a VDJ recombination model fitted to out-of-frame rearrangements, and checked the results against IGoR. A later analysis scored TCR-TCR, TCR-HLA and TCR-CMV co-occurrence with hypergeometric tests, applying a repertoire-size bias correction to TCR pairs. In a later analysis, false discovery rates were estimated by permuting HLA or CMV assignments 20 times. A later analysis grouped co-occurring TCRs with DBSCAN, adding TCRdist sequence similarity when clustering within HLA-allele-positive subsets. Repertoires with fewer than 30,000 or more than 120,000 public chains were left out of co-occurrence clustering, as were four to six repertoires with anomalous nucleotide sharing. The table was pulled from immuneACCESS by TCRdb, which kept in-frame rearrangements only. Such tables lose some clones; where checked, under half of the loss comes from unresolved V genes, and the rest has no known cause. D and trimming were read from the DNA, whereas the V and J calls and clone size are those reported in that table. The sample profile shows 180,000 or so clones; 82% of them were found once. Roughly 1.5% of the sample goes to the ten largest clones.

This receptor was obtained from a male donor in good health and CMV-seronegative. Sequences were obtained from PBMCs.

CDR3 loop: CASSDRGYGYTF. The sequenced DNA: TGTGCCAGCTCAGACAGGGGTTATGGCTACACCTTC. The chain employs TRBV18 and TRBJ1-2, with 8 junctional bases fitting TRBD1. Unmatched junction bases come to 1, with V trimmed by 5 bases and J by 5 bases. The CDR3 runs 12 amino acids, cysteine and phenylalanine included. Only the CDR3 portion is preserved as DNA: 36 bases, with reading frame beginning at the first base. Per the germline V gene, KGHSH is the CDR1 and LQKENI is the CDR2.